This T cell receptor beta chain was profiled in a study of patients with pleural tuberculosis. In its sample, this clonotype was seen many times. One entry per CDR3 protein, called by TCRdb with MiXCR from the reads. The sample holds around 49,000 distinct CDR3 sequences; about 6.8% are singletons and the top ten take about 17%. V was shortened by 3 bases and J by 4 bases, with 17 bases between the two germline ends. Germline V gene data show CDR1 as SGHNT and CDR2 as YYREEE (reference sequence). The CDR3 contains 16 residues. This receptor was taken from a human donor with pleural tuberculosis. The rearrangement uses TRBV5-4 and TRBJ1-3, with D tentatively TRBD1 (6 bases). The CDR3 spells CASSWTTGGHGNTIYF. CDR3 DNA: TGTGCCAGCAGCTGGACCACGGGGGGGCACGGAAACACCATATATTTT.